The sequence of this TCR beta chain was determined in a study of regulatory T cells in long-lasting Graves disease. Findings and caveats of the study: Persistent cases favored TRBV28, TRBJ1-2 and TRBJ2-5.

Arm-PCR with iRepertoire HTBI primers amplified the CDR3 regions for these TCR beta libraries. TCRdb reprocessed the multiplex PCR reads via MiXCR and lists one record per CDR3 protein. The sample consists of about 660,000 distinct CDR3 sequences, around 30% of them appearing once. Deletions cut 3 bases from V and 0 bases from J, with 15 bases between. The germline V gene encodes CDR1 MNHGY and CDR2 SVAAGI. CDR3 size: 17 residues. This clonotype was counted a few times. Its antigen is unknown. Time point defined: persistent/refractory GD, antithyroid drugs over 5 years with positive TRAb. Making the TCR library involved RNA that had been extracted from PBMCs.

This clonotype originated in a female donor with Graves disease. The specimen comprised peripheral blood mononuclear cells (PBMCs), sampled when the disease was refractory, from a patient treated with antithyroid drugs. The chain recombines TRBV6-9 with TRBJ1-3; tentatively, D is TRBD1 (5 bases). The CDR3 loop is CASSYAGRSSSGNTIYF. CDR3 sequence (DNA): TGTGCCAGCAGTTACGCAGGGAGGTCTAGCTCTGGAAACACCATATATTTT.